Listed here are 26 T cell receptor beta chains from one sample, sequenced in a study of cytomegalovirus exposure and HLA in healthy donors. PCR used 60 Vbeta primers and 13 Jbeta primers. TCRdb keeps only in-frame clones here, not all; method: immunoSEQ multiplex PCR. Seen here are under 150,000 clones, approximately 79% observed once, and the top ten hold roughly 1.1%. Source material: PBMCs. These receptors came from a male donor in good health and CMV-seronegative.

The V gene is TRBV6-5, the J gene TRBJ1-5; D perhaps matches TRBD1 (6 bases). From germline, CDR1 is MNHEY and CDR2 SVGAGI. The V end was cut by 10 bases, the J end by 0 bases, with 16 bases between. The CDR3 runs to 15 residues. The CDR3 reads CATRVAQGSNQPQHF. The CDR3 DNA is TGTGCCACGCGGGTTGCACAGGGTAGCAATCAGCCCCAGCATTTT.

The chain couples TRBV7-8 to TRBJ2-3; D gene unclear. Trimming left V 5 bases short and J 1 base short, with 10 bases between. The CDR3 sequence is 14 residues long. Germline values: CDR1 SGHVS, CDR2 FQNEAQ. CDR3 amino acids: CASSHPGGTDTQYF. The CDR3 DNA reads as TGTGCCAGCAGCCACCCTGGAGGCACAGATACGCAGTATTTT.

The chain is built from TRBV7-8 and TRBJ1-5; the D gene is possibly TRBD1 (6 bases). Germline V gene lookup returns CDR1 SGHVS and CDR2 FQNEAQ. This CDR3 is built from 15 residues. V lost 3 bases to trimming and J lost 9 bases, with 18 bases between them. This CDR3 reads CASSFPSGAQGPQHF. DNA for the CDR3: TGTGCCAGCAGCTTTCCTTCAGGGGCGCAAGGGCCCCAGCATTTT.

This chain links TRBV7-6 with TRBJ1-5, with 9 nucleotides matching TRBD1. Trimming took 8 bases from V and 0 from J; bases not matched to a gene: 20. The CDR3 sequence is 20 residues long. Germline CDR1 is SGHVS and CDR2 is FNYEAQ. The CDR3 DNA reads TGTGCCAGCCCAGCTTCTCCGGGACAGGGACCAGTCATTAGCAATCAGCCCCAGCATTTT. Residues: CASPASPGQGPVISNQPQHF.

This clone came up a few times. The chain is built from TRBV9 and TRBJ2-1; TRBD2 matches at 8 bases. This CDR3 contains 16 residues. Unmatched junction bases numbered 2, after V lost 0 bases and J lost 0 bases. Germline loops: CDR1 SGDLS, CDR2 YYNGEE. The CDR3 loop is CASSVAAGGSYNEQFF. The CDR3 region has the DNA TGTGCCAGCAGCGTAGCTGCGGGGGGCTCCTACAATGAGCAGTTCTTC.

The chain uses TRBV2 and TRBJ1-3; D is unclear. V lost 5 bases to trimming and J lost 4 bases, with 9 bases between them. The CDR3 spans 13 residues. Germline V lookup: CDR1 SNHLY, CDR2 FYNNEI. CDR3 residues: CASSQWRGNTIYF. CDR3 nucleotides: TGTGCCAGCAGTCAATGGAGGGGAAACACCATATATTTT.

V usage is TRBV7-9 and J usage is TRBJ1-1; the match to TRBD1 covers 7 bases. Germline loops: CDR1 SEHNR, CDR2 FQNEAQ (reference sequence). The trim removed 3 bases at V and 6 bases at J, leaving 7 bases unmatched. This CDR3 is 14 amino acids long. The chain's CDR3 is CASSLLTGDSEAFF. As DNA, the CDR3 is TGTGCCAGCAGCTTGCTTACAGGGGATTCTGAAGCTTTCTTT.

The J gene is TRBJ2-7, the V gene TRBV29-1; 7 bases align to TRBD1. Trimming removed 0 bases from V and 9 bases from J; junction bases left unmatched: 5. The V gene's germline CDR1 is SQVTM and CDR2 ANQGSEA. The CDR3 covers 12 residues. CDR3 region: CSVEDSGDRQYF. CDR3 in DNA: TGCAGCGTTGAAGATTCAGGGGACAGGCAGTACTTC.

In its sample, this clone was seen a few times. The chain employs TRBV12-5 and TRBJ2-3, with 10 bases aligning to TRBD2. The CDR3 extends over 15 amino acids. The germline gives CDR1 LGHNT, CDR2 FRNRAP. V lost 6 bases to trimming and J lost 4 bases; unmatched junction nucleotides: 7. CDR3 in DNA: TGTGCTAGTGGAGAGCGGGGGGGCCTCGCAGATACGCAGTATTTT. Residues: CASGERGGLADTQYF.

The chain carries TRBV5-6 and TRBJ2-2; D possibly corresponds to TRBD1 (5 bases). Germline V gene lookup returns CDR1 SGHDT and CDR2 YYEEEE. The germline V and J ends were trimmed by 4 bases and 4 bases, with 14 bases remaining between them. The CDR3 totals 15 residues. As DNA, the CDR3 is TGTGCCAGCAGCCCCGTAGGGGTGGGCACCGGGGAGCTGTTTTTT. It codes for CASSPVGVGTGELFF.

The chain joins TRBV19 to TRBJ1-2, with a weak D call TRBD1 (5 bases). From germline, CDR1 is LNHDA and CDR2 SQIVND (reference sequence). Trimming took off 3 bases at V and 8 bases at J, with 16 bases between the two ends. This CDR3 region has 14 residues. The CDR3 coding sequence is TGTGCCAGTAGTATTTCGCAGGGCGATTTGGGCTACACCTTC. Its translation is CASSISQGDLGYTF.

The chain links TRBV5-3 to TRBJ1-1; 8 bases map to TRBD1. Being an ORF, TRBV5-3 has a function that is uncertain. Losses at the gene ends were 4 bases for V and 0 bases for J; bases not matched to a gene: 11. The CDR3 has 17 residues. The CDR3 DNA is TGTGCCAGAAGCCTCCGGGACAGGAAATGGTTGAACACTGAAGCTTTCTTT. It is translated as CARSLRDRKWLNTEAFF.

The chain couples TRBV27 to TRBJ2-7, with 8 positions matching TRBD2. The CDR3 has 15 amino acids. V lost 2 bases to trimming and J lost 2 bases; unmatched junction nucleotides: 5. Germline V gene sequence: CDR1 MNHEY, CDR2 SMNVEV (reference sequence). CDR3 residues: CASSLDSGETYEQYF. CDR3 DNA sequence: TGTGCCAGCAGTTTAGATAGCGGGGAAACCTACGAGCAGTACTTC.

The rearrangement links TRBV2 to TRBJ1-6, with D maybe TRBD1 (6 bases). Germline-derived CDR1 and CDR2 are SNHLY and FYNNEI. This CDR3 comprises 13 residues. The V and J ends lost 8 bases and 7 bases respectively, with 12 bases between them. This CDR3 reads CASHRVHNSPLHF. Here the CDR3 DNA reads TGTGCCAGCCACAGGGTGCACAATTCACCCCTCCACTTT.

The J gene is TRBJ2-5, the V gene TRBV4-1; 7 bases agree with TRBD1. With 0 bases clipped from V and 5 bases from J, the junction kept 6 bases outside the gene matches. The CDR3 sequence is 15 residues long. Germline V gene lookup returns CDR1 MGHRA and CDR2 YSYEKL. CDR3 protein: CASSQDQARGETQYF. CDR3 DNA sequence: TGCGCCAGCAGCCAAGATCAGGCCAGGGGGGAGACCCAGTACTTC.

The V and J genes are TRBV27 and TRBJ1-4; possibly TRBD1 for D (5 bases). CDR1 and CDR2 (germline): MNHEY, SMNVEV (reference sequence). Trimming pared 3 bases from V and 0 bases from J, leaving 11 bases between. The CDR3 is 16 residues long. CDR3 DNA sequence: TGTGCCAGCAGTTTTCTAGGGGCCTCAACTAATGAAAAACTGTTTTTT. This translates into CASSFLGASTNEKLFF.

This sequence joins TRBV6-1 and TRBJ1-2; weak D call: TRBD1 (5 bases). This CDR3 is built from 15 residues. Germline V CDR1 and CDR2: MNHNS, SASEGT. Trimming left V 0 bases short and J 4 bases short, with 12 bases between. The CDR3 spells CASSEAQGRLYGYTF. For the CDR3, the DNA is TGTGCCAGCAGTGAAGCCCAGGGTCGGCTCTATGGCTACACCTTC.

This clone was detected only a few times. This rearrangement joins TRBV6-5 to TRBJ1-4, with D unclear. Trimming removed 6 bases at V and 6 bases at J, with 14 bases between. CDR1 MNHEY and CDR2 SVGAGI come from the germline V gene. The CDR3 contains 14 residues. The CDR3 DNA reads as TGTGCCAGCAGAAGGGAAAGCGGTCATGAAAAACTGTTTTTT. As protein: CASRRESGHEKLFF.

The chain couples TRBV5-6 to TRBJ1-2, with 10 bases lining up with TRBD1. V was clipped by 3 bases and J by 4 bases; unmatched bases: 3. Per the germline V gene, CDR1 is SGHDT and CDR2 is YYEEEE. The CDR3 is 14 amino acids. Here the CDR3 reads CASSWDRGSYGYTF. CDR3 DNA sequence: TGTGCCAGCAGCTGGGACAGGGGCTCCTATGGCTACACCTTC.

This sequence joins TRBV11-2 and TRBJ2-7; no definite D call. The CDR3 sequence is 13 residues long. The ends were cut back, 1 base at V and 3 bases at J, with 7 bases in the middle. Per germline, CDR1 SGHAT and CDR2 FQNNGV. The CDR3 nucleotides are TGTGCCAGCAGCTTAGGGCAGATCTACGAGCAGTACTTC. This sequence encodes CASSLGQIYEQYF.

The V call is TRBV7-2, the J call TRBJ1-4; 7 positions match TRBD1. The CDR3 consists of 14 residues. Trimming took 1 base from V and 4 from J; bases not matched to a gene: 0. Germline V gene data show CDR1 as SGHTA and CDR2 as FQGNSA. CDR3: CASSLDRGNEKLFF. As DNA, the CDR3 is TGTGCCAGCAGCTTAGACAGGGGTAATGAAAAACTGTTTTTT.

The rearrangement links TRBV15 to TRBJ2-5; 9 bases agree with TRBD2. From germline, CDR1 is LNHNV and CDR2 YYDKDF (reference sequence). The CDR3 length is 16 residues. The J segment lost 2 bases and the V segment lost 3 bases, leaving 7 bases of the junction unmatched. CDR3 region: CATSSGAGGVQETQYF. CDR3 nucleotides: TGTGCCACCAGCAGTGGAGCGGGGGGCGTACAAGAGACCCAGTACTTC.

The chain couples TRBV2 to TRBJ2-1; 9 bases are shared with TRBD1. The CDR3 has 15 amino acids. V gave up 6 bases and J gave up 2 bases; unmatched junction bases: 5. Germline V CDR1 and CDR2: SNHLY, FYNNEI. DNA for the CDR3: TGTGCCAGCAGGGGGGACAGGGTAGCCTACAATGAGCAGTTCTTC. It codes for CASRGDRVAYNEQFF.

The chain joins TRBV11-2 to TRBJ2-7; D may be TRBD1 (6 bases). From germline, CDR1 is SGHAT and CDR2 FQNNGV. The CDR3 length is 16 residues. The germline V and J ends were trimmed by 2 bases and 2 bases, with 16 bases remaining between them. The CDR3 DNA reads TGTGCCAGCAGCTTAAGAGGGGGTAAGGGAGCCTACGAGCAGTACTTC. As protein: CASSLRGGKGAYEQYF.

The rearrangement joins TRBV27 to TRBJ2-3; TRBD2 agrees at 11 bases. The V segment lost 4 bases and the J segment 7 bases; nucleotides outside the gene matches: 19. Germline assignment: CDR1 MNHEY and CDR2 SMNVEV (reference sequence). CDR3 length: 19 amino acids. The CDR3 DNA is TGTGCCAGCAGTTCCCGACTAGCGGGGAAGCCCCACCCCACGAATACGCAGTATTTT. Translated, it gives CASSSRLAGKPHPTNTQYF.

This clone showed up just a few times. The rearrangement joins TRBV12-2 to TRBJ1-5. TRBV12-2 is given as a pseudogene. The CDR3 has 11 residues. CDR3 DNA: TGTGCAAGTCCACAGCGGGGGGGGTGGCATTTT. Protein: CASPQRGGWHF.